This passage covers 5 T cell receptor beta chains from one sample sequenced in a study of cytomegalovirus exposure and HLA in healthy donors. The primer mix had 60 Vbeta and 13 Jbeta primers. The table came from immunoSEQ multiplex PCR; TCRdb's copy has only in-frame clones and leaves some out. Of more than 75,000 clones detected, 70% to 80% appear once; the ten largest clones hold about 8.6%. The sample comprised PBMCs. The receptors originated from a middle-aged man in good health and CMV-seropositive.

In this sample, this clone turned up a few times. The genes are TRBV10-3 and TRBJ1-2; tentative D call: TRBD1 (6 bases). This CDR3 has 12 residues. V shed 8 bases and J shed 3 bases, with 10 bases lying between them. CDR1 is ENHRY, CDR2 SYGVKD, per germline. CDR3 amino acids: CAIAGTHYGYTF. DNA of the CDR3: TGTGCCATCGCAGGGACACACTATGGCTACACCTTC.

The V and J genes are TRBV7-2 and TRBJ2-3; possible D gene TRBD2, 6 bases. Germline-derived CDR1 and CDR2 are SGHTA and FQGNSA. This CDR3 contains 15 residues. Trimming took 2 bases from V and 3 from J, leaving 12 bases between them. The chain's CDR3 is CASSLNFRGTDTQYF. The CDR3 region has the DNA TGTGCCAGCAGCTTAAATTTTCGGGGGACAGATACGCAGTATTTT.

The gene calls are TRBV28 and TRBJ1-1; 8 positions match TRBD1. The CDR3 loop spans 15 amino acids. The germline gives CDR1 MDHEN, CDR2 SYDVKM. V dropped 2 bases and J dropped 4; count of bases not matched to a gene: 6. The CDR3 DNA sequence: TGTGCCAGCAGTTTAATACAGGGGGAAGGCACTGAAGCTTTCTTT. Translation gives CASSLIQGEGTEAFF.

This chain uses TRBV15 with TRBJ1-5; 9 bases align to TRBD1. CDR3 length equals 15 residues. The germline CDR1 and CDR2 sequences are LNHNV and YYDKDF (reference sequence). V lost 1 base, J lost 7 bases, and 5 bases stayed unmatched. CDR3 region: CATSRAGQGMQPQHF. The CDR3 DNA is TGTGCCACCAGCAGAGCAGGACAGGGGATGCAGCCCCAGCATTTT.

The chain joins TRBV6-1 to TRBJ2-2, with TRBD2 matching 8 bases. V gave up 4 bases and J gave up 9 bases; unmatched junction bases: 10. The CDR3 contains 15 residues. CDR1 and CDR2 from the germline V gene are MNHNS and SASEGT. The CDR3 DNA follows: TGTGCCAGCAGTGCCACGGGGGGGGCTGGGCGGGAGCTGTTTTTT. Translation: CASSATGGAGRELFF.